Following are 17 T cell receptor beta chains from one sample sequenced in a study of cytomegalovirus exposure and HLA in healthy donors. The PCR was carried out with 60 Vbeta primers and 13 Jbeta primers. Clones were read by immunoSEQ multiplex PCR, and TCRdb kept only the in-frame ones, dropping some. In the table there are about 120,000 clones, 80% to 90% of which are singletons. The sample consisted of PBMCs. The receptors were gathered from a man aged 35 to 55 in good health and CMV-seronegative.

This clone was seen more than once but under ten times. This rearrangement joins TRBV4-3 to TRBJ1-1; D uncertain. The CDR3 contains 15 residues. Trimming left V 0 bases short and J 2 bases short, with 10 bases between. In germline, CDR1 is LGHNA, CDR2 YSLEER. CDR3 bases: TGCGCCAGCAGCCAAGAAACCCCGAGAAACACTGAAGCTTTCTTT. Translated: CASSQETPRNTEAFF.

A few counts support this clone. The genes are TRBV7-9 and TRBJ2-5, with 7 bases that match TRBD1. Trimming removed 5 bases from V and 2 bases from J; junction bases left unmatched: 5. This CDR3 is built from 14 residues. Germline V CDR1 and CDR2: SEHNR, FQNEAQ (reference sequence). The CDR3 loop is CASSILGQQETQYF. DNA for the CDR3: TGTGCCAGCAGCATCCTGGGACAGCAAGAGACCCAGTACTTC.

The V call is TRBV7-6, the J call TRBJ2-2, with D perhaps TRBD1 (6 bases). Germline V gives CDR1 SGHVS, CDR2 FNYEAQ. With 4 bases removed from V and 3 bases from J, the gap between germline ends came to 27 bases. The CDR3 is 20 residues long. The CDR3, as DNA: TGTGCCAGCAGCTCTACGAGGGGGTGGTCGGAGTCAGTGGACACCGGGGAGCTGTTTTTT. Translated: CASSSTRGWSESVDTGELFF. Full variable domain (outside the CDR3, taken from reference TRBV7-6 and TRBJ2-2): GAGVSQSPRYKVTKRGQDVALRCDPISGHVSLYWYRQALGQGPEFLTYFNYEAQQDKSGLPNDRFSAERPEGSISTLTIQRTEQRDSAMYRCASSSTRGWSESVDTGELFFGEGSRLTVL.

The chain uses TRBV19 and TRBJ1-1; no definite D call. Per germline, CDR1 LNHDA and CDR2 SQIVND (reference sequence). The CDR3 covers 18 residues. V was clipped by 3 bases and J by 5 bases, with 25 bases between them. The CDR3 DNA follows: TGTGCCAGTAGTATTCCCGCCGTGTACAGACGCCCGGATACTGAAGCTTTCTTT. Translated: CASSIPAVYRRPDTEAFF.

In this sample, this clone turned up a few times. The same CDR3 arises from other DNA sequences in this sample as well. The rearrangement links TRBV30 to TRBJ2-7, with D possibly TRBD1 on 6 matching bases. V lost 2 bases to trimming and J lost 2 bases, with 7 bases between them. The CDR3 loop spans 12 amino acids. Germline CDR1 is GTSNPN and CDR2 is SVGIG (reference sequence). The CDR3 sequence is CAWSRQAYEQYF. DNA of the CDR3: TGTGCCTGGAGTAGACAGGCCTACGAGCAGTACTTC.

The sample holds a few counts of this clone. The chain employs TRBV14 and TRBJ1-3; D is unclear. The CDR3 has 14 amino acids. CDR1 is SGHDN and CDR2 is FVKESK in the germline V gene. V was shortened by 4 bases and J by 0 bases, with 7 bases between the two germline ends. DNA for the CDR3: TGTGCCAGCAGCCGTCAGGTCTCTGGAAACACCATATATTTT. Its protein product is CASSRQVSGNTIYF.

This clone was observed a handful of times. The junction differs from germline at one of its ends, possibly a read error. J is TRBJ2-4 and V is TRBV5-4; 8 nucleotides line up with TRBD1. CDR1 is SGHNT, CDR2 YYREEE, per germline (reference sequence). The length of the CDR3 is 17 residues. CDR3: CASSLAFGGQAGNSQYF. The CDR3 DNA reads TGTGCCAGCAGCTTGGCATTCGGGGGACAGGCGGGGAACAGTCAGTACTTC.

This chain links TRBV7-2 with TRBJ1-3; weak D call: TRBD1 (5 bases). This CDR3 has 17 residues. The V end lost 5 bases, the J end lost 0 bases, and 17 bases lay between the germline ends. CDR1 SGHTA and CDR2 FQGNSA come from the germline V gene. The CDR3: CASSTRQQISSGNTIYF. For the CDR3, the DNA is TGTGCCAGCAGCACCCGACAGCAAATAAGCTCTGGAAACACCATATATTTT.

CDR3 nucleotides: TGTGCCAGCAGCGTTGAGGGCTCAGAGACCCAGTACTTC. This codes for CASSVEGSETQYF. This chain links TRBV9 with TRBJ2-5, with a possible D match to TRBD2 (5 bases). This CDR3 is 13 amino acids long. CDR1 and CDR2 (germline): SGDLS, YYNGEE. Trimming stripped 2 bases from V and 4 bases from J, with 9 bases between.

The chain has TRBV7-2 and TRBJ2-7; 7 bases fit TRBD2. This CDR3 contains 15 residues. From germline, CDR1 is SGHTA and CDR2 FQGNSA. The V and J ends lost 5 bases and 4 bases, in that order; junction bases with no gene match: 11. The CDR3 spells CASSPQGGTSYEQYF. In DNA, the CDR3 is TGTGCCAGCAGCCCGCAGGGAGGGACCTCTTACGAGCAGTACTTC.

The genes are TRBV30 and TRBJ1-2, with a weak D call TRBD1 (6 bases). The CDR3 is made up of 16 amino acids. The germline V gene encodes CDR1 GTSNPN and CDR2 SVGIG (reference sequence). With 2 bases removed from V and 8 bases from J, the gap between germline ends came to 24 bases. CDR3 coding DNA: TGTGCCTGGAGTAAGGCTGGGGGCGGGGGATTTGGCGGCTACACCTTC. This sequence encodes CAWSKAGGGGFGGYTF.

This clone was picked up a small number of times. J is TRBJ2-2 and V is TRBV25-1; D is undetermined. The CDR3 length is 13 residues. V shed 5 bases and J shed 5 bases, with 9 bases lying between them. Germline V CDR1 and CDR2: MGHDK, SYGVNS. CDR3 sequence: CASSFAGTGELFF. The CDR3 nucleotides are TGTGCCAGCAGTTTTGCCGGGACCGGGGAGCTGTTTTTT.

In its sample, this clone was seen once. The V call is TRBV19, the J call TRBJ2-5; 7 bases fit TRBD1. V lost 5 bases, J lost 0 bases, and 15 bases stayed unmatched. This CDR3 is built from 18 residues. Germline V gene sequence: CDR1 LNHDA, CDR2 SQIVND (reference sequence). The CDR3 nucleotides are TGTGCCAGTAGTCTCAGACACGGACAGGCCTCTTACCAAGAGACCCAGTACTTC. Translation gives CASSLRHGQASYQETQYF.

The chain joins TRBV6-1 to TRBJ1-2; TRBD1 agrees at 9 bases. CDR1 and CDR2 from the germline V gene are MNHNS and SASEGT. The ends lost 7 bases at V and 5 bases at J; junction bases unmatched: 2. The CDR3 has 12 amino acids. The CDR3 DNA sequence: TGTGCCAGCAAAGACAGGGGGTATGGCTACACCTTC. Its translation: CASKDRGYGYTF.

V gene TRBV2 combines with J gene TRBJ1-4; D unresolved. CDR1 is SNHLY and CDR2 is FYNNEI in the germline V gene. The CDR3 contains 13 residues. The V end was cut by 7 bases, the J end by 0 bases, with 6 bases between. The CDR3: CASKSSTNEKLFF. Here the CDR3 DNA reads TGTGCCAGCAAATCCTCAACTAATGAAAAACTGTTTTTT.

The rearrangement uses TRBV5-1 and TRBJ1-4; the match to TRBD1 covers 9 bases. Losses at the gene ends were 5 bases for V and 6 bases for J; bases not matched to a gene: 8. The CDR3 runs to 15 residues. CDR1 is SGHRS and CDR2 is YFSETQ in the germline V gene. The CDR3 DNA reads TGCGCCAGCAGTTGGACAGGGGCTGGGGATGAAAAACTGTTTTTT. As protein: CASSWTGAGDEKLFF.

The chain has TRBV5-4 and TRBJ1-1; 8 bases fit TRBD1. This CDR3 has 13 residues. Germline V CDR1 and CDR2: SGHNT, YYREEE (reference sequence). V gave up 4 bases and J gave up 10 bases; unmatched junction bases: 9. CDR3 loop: CASSGSTGARAFF. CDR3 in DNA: TGTGCCAGCAGCGGATCGACAGGGGCGAGAGCTTTCTTT.